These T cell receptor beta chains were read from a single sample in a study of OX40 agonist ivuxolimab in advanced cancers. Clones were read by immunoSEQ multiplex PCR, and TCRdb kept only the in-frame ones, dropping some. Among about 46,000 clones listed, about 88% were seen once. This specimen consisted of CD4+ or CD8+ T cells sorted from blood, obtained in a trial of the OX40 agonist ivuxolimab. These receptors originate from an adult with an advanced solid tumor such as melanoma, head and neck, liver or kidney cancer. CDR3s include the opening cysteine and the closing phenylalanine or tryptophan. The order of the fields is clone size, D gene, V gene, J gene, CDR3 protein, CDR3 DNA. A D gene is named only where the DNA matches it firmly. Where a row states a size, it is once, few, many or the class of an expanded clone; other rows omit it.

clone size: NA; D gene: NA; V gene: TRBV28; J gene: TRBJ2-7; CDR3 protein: CASSLLGENYEQYF; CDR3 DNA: TGTGCCAGCAGTTTATTGGGCGAAAACTACGAGCAGTACTTC
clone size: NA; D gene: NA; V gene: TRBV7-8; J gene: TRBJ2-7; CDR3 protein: CASSLDQGQYF; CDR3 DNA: TGTGCCAGCAGCTTAGACCAGGGGCAGTACTTC
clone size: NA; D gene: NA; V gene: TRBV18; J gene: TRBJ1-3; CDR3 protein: CASSPRQTTGNTIYF; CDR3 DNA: TGTGCCAGCTCACCCAGGCAGACCACTGGAAACACCATATATTTT
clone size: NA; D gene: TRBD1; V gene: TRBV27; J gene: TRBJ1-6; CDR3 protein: CASSSWDSHSPLHF; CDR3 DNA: TGTGCCAGCAGTTCTTGGGACAGTCATTCACCCCTCCACTTT
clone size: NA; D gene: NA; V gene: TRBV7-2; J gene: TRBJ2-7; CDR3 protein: CASSLAEGYEQYF; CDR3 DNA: TGTGCCAGCAGCTTAGCGGAAGGGTACGAGCAGTACTTC
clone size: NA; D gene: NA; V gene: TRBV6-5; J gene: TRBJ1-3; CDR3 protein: CASSFPTGNTIYF; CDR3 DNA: TGTGCCAGCAGTTTTCCTACTGGAAACACCATATATTTT
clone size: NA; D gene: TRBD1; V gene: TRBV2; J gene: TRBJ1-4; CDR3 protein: CASNLGGPANEKLFF; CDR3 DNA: TGTGCCAGCAACTTAGGGGGCCCGGCTAATGAAAAACTGTTTTTT
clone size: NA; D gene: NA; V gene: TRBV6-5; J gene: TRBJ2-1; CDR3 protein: CASSFLAVSYNEQFF; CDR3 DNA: TGTGCCAGCAGTTTCTTAGCGGTCTCCTACAATGAGCAGTTCTTC
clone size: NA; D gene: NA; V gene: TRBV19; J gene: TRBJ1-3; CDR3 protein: CASKVYSGNTIYF; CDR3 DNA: TGTGCCAGTAAAGTTTACTCTGGAAACACCATATATTTT
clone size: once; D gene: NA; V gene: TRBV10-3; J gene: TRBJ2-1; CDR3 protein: CAISESYNEQFF; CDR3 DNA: TGTGCCATCAGTGAGTCCTACAATGAGCAGTTCTTC
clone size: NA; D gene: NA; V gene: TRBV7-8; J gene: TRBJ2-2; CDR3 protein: CASSRSRLTNTGELFF; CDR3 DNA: TGTGCCAGCAGCCGCTCCCGACTAACTAACACCGGGGAGCTGTTTTTT
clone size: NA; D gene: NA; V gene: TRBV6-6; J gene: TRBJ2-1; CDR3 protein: CASSYLGYRLYNEQFF; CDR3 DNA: TGTGCCAGCAGTTATTTAGGCTACCGACTTTACAATGAGCAGTTCTTC
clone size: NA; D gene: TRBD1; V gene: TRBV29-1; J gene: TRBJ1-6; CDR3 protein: CSVRRDREGSPLHF; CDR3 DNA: TGCAGCGTTCGCCGGGACAGGGAAGGATCACCCCTCCACTTT
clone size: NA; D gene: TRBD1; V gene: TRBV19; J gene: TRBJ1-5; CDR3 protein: CASSIVGQGEYSNQPQHF; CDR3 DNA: TGTGCCAGTAGTATAGTGGGGCAGGGGGAATATAGCAATCAGCCCCAGCATTTT
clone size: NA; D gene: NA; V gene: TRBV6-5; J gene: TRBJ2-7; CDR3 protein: CASSWAGYEQYF; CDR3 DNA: TGTGCCAGCAGTTGGGCAGGGTACGAGCAGTACTTC
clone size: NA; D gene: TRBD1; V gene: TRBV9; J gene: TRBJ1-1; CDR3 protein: CASSGMTGGAFF; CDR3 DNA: TGTGCCAGCAGCGGAATGACAGGGGGAGCTTTCTTT
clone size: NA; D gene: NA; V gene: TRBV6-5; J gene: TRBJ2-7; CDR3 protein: CASSRSQGTGYEQYF; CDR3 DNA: TGTGCCAGCAGTAGATCCCAAGGGACGGGATACGAGCAGTACTTC
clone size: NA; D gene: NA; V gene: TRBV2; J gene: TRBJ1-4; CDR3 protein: CASSGAREMPSGGKLFF; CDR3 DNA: TGTGCCAGCAGTGGGGCCAGGGAAATGCCCTCCGGAGGGAAACTGTTTTTT
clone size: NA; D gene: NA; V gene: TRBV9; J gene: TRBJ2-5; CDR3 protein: CASSVVFGETQYF; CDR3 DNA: TGTGCCAGCAGCGTAGTGTTCGGGGAGACCCAGTACTTC
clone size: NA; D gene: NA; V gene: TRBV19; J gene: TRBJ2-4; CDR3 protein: CASTPPGLAKNIQYF; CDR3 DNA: TGTGCCAGTACGCCCCCCGGGCTGGCCAAAAACATTCAGTACTTC
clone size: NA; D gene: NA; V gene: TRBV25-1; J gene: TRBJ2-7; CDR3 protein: CASSEWEDPLYEQYF; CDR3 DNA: TGTGCCAGCAGTGAATGGGAAGACCCTCTCTACGAGCAGTACTTC
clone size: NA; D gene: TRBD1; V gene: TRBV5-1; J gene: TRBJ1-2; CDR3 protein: CASSPTGSNYGYTF; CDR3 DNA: TGCGCCAGCAGCCCGACAGGGTCTAACTATGGCTACACCTTC
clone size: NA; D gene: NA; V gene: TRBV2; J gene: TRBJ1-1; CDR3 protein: CASAPGGPLNTEAFF; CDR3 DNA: TGTGCCAGCGCCCCCGGGGGGCCCTTGAACACTGAAGCTTTCTTT
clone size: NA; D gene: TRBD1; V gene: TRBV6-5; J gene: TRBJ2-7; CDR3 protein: CASSYSGQGAYEQYF; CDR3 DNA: TGTGCCAGCAGTTACTCGGGGCAGGGGGCATACGAGCAGTACTTC
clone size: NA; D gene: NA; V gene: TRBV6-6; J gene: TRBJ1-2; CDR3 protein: CASSYLATASSRGTF; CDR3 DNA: TGTGCCAGCAGTTACCTCGCGACGGCCTCCTCCCGGGGGACCTTC
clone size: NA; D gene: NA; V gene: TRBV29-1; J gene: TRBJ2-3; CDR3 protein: CSVDSGALDTQYF; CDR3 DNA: TGCAGCGTTGATTCGGGGGCTTTAGATACGCAGTATTTT
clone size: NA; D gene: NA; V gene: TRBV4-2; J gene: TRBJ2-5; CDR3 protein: CASSQEERSRETQYF; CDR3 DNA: TGTGCCAGCAGCCAAGAGGAAAGGTCTAGAGAGACCCAGTACTTC
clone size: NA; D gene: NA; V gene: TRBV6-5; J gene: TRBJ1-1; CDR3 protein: CASSSPTGYGEAFF; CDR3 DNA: TGTGCCAGCAGTTCACCTACAGGGTACGGTGAAGCTTTCTTT
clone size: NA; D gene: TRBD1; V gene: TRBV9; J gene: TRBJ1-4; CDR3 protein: CASSGGQPNEKLFF; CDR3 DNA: TGTGCCAGCAGCGGGGGACAGCCTAATGAAAAACTGTTTTTT
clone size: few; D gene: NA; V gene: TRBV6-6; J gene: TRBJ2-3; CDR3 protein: CASSYFSIDTQYF; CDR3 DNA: TGTGCCAGCAGTTACTTTTCCATAGATACGCAGTATTTT